Below, one T cell receptor (beta chain) is given with its context. TCRdb's table, derived via immunoSEQ multiplex PCR, lists solely in-frame clones and lacks some. The data contain some 760,000 clones, 80% to 90% of them singletons. This entry comes from a study of shared T cell receptors in the human thymus. A further study also used this sample, focusing on human thymus T cells. That source reports: Congenital heart defects were the reason for the corrective surgery that the donors, healthy Finnish infants, were having. Thymic resections from corrective heart surgery supplied the tissue. Thymic and blood repertoires appeared to show biased V and J gene usage. Related reports documented highly overlapping thymic repertoires among unrelated individuals.

Sequencing input: thymocytes. The clonotype originates from a girl less than two years old with a congenital heart defect.

CDR3: CAARDRGPSGANVLTF. CDR3 in DNA: TGTGCCGCCCGGGACAGGGGACCCTCTGGGGCCAACGTCCTGACTTTC. The V call is TRBV2, the J call TRBJ2-6; 10 bases fit TRBD1. Per germline, CDR1 SNHLY and CDR2 FYNNEI. J lost 0 bases, V lost 11 bases, and 7 bases had no gene match. This CDR3 has 16 amino acids.